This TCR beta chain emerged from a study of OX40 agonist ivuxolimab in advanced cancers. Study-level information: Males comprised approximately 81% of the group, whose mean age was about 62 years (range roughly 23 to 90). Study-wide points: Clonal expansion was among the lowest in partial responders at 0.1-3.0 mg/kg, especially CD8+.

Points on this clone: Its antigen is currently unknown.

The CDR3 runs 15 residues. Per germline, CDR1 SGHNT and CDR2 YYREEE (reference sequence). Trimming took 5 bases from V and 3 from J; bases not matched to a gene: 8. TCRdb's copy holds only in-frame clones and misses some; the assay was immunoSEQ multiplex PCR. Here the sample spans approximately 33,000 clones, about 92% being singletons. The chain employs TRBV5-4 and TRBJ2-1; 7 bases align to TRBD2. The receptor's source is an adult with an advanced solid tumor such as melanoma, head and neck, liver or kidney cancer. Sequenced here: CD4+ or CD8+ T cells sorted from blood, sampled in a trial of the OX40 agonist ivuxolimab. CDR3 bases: TGTGCCAGCAGTCGCGCTAGCGGCAACTACAATGAGCAGTTCTTC. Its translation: CASSRASGNYNEQFF.